These 19 T cell receptor beta chains were sequenced from one sample in a study of T cell changes during pregnancy in multiple sclerosis. Profiled with immunoSEQ multiplex PCR; TCRdb holds only in-frame clones, not every one. The top ten hold about 0.42% of the sample, which has about 130,000 clones, roughly 96% seen once. Source: peripheral blood, taken after pregnancy. These receptors were collected from a female donor with multiple sclerosis, enrolled in a pregnancy study.

CDR3 nucleotides: TGTGCCAGCAGCTTCCGACTAGCGGGAGAAGGAAACATTCAGTACTTC. It is translated as CASSFRLAGEGNIQYF. The chain joins TRBV5-6 to TRBJ2-4, with 12 bases lining up with TRBD2. V lost 2 bases to trimming and J lost 6 bases; unmatched junction nucleotides: 6. Germline V lookup: CDR1 SGHDT, CDR2 YYEEEE. This CDR3 is built from 16 residues.

The chain links TRBV5-1 to TRBJ1-2, with TRBD1 identical over 11 bases. Germline V gene sequence: CDR1 SGHRS, CDR2 YFSETQ. Trimming took 3 bases from V and 4 from J; bases not matched to a gene: 2. The CDR3 sequence is 14 residues long. The CDR3 bases are TGCGCCAGCAGCTCCGGGACAGGGGGCTATGGCTACACCTTC. Its protein is CASSSGTGGYGYTF.

The chain links TRBV11-2 to TRBJ2-7, with D tentatively TRBD2 (6 bases). V lost 0 bases, J lost 6 bases, and 24 bases lay in between. Germline CDR1 and CDR2: SGHAT and FQNNGV. The CDR3 runs 18 residues. DNA for the CDR3: TGTGCCAGCAGCTTAGATGTAGGCGGGACCTACCCTATTTCCGAGCAGTACTTC. Translation: CASSLDVGGTYPISEQYF.

This chain links TRBV7-3 with TRBJ1-1, with 8 bases aligning to TRBD1. The CDR3 is 14 residues long. V was clipped by 4 bases and J by 8 bases; unmatched bases: 9. The germline CDR1 and CDR2 sequences are SGHTA and FQGTGA. This CDR3 is CASSSTGGETEAFF. Written as DNA, the CDR3 is TGTGCCAGCAGCTCTACAGGGGGTGAAACCGAAGCTTTCTTT. Filled out from reference TRBV7-3 and TRBJ1-1, the complete variable domain reads GAGVSQTPSNKVTEKGKYVELRCDPISGHTALYWYRQSLGQGPEFLIYFQGTGAADDSGLPNDRFFAVRPEGSVSTLKIQRTERGDSAVYLCASSSTGGETEAFFGQGTRLTVV.

The chain joins TRBV19 to TRBJ2-2, with TRBD2 matching 9 bases. CDR1 is LNHDA and CDR2 is SQIVND in the germline V gene (reference sequence). With V trimmed by 5 bases and J by 2 bases, 6 bases remained unmatched. This CDR3 is built from 16 residues. The CDR3 bases are TGTGCCAGTAGTCATTTGGGGACTAGCAACACCGGGGAGCTGTTTTTT. Translating gives CASSHLGTSNTGELFF.

The chain recombines TRBV29-1 with TRBJ2-7; the match to TRBD1 covers 10 bases. The CDR3 length is 15 residues. CDR1 is SQVTM, CDR2 ANQGSEA, per germline. The ends lost 0 bases at V and 1 base at J; junction bases unmatched: 3. CDR3 sequence (DNA): TGCAGCGTTGAAGAATGGGGACAGGGGTCCTACGAGCAGTACTTC. Residues: CSVEEWGQGSYEQYF.

The J gene is TRBJ2-1, the V gene TRBV5-1; possible D gene TRBD1, 6 bases. Germline CDR1 reads SGHRS; CDR2 reads YFSETQ. This CDR3 is 15 amino acids long. V was trimmed by 4 bases and J by 2 bases, leaving 13 bases between them. The chain's CDR3 is CASSEGTQTYNEQFF. For the CDR3, the DNA is TGCGCCAGCAGCGAAGGGACACAAACCTACAATGAGCAGTTCTTC. Based on the CDR3 plus reference TRBV5-1 and TRBJ2-1, the full variable domain is KAGVTQTPRYLIKTRGQQVTLSCSPISGHRSVSWYQQTPGQGLQFLFEYFSETQRNKGNFPGRFSGRQFSNSRSEMNVSTLELGDSALYLCASSEGTQTYNEQFFGPGTRLTVL.

The rearrangement links TRBV27 to TRBJ1-2, with D possibly matching TRBD1 (6 bases). Trimming removed 5 bases from V and 8 bases from J, with 18 bases in between. Germline V gives CDR1 MNHEY, CDR2 SMNVEV (reference sequence). The CDR3 is made up of 14 amino acids. This chain's CDR3 is CASSLTGQNTGYTF. The CDR3 DNA follows: TGTGCCAGCAGTCTTACCGGACAGAATACCGGCTACACCTTC.

Written as DNA, the CDR3 is TGTGCCACCAGCAGAGATCTCGGGAACACCGGGGAGCTGTTTTTT. Amino acid sequence: CATSRDLGNTGELFF. The chain combines TRBV15 with TRBJ2-2; D not certain. Trimming stripped 0 bases from V and 1 base from J, with 6 bases between. The CDR3 has 15 residues. Germline V gene lookup returns CDR1 LNHNV and CDR2 YYDKDF (reference sequence).

The rearrangement joins TRBV19 to TRBJ1-2; 7 nucleotides align to TRBD1. Trimming at V came to 6 bases and at J to 4 bases, leaving 8 bases not matched to a gene. The CDR3 loop spans 14 amino acids. The germline CDR1 and CDR2 sequences are LNHDA and SQIVND (reference sequence). CDR3 amino acids: CASRAEGGVYGYTF. The CDR3 DNA reads TGTGCCAGTAGAGCTGAAGGGGGCGTCTATGGCTACACCTTC.

This chain joins TRBV2 and TRBJ2-7, with D hard to call. The germline V gene encodes CDR1 SNHLY and CDR2 FYNNEI. There are 14 residues in the CDR3. Trimming removed 3 bases from V and 3 bases from J, with 12 bases in between. CDR3 region: CASSDRSVFYEQYF. The CDR3 nucleotides read TGTGCCAGCAGTGACCGTTCGGTGTTCTACGAGCAGTACTTC.

The rearrangement links TRBV29-1 to TRBJ1-3; tentative D call: TRBD1 (5 bases). Germline V gene lookup returns CDR1 SQVTM and CDR2 ANQGSEA. The CDR3 has 14 residues. V was clipped by 3 bases and J by 0 bases, with 9 bases between them. This CDR3 reads CSVEPRVSGNTIYF. The CDR3 DNA reads as TGCAGCGTTGAGCCCAGGGTCTCTGGAAACACCATATATTTT.

This clone came up a few times. The J gene is TRBJ2-3, the V gene TRBV18; D is unresolved. CDR3 length equals 15 residues. Germline V gene data show CDR1 as KGHSH and CDR2 as LQKENI. The V end lost 3 bases, the J end lost 4 bases, and 14 bases lay between the germline ends. The CDR3 loop reads CASSPQNSSPDTQYF. Written as DNA, the CDR3 is TGTGCCAGCTCACCCCAGAATTCATCTCCAGATACGCAGTATTTT.

The rearrangement joins TRBV11-2 to TRBJ2-7; D uncertain. Germline CDR1 reads SGHAT; CDR2 reads FQNNGV. V was cut by 2 bases and J by 7 bases, with 6 bases left in between. This CDR3 is built from 11 residues. CDR3 DNA sequence: TGTGCCAGCAGCTTACCCCCGGAGCAGTACTTC. Its protein is CASSLPPEQYF.

V is TRBV19 and J is TRBJ2-2; D possibly corresponds to TRBD2 (5 bases). CDR3 length: 16 amino acids. The V gene lost 2 bases and the J gene lost 1 base, with 11 bases spanning the gap. CDR1 is LNHDA, CDR2 SQIVND, per germline (reference sequence). Here the CDR3 DNA reads TGTGCCAGTAGTATATTGGGGAGCCTGAACACCGGGGAGCTGTTTTTT. Its protein product is CASSILGSLNTGELFF.

This chain links TRBV7-8 with TRBJ2-7; 9 bases match TRBD1. The germline gives CDR1 SGHVS, CDR2 FQNEAQ. The CDR3 length is 15 residues. After removal of 5 bases from V and 3 bases from J, the junction contained 8 bases not matched to a gene. CDR3 sequence reads: CASSRTPGQGYEQYF. Here the CDR3 DNA reads TGTGCCAGCAGCCGAACTCCGGGACAGGGCTACGAGCAGTACTTC.

The CDR3 loop reads CASRTGTSFEQYF. Here the CDR3 DNA reads TGTGCCAGCAGGACAGGGACCTCTTTTGAGCAGTACTTC. The chain is built from TRBV28 and TRBJ2-7; the match to TRBD1 covers 7 bases. Germline V gives CDR1 MDHEN, CDR2 SYDVKM. J gave up 7 bases and V 6 bases, and 9 bases lay outside the gene matches. The CDR3 totals 13 residues.

The rearrangement links TRBV27 to TRBJ2-4; TRBD2 might be the D (6 bases). The germline V gene has CDR1 MNHEY and CDR2 SMNVEV (reference sequence). The CDR3 is 16 residues long. Trimming left V 0 bases short and J 0 bases short, with 9 bases between. The CDR3 DNA reads TGTGCCAGCAGTTTATCGTGGGGACTAGCCAAAAACATTCAGTACTTC. Residues: CASSLSWGLAKNIQYF.

A remark on this clone: Other DNA sequences within the sample encode an identical CDR3. V gene TRBV19 combines with J gene TRBJ1-1, with 7 bases that match TRBD1. Per the germline V gene, CDR1 is LNHDA and CDR2 is SQIVND (reference sequence). With 7 bases clipped from V and 4 bases from J, the junction kept 3 bases outside the gene matches. CDR3 length: 12 amino acids. This chain's CDR3 is CASNPGGTEAFF. CDR3 DNA sequence: TGTGCCAGTAACCCAGGGGGCACTGAAGCTTTCTTT.